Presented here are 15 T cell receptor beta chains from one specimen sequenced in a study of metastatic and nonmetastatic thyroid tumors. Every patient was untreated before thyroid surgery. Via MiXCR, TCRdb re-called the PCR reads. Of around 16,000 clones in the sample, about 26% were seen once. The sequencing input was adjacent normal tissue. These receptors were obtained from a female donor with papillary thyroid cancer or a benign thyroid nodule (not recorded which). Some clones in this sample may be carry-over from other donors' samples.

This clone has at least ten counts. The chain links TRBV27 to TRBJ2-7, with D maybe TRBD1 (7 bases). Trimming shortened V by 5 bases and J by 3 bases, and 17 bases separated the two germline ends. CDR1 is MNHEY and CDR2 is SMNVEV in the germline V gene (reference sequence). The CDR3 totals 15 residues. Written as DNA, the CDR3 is TGTGCCAGCAGTCTCGTGACAGGGAGGAACTACGAGCAGTACTTC. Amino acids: CASSLVTGRNYEQYF.

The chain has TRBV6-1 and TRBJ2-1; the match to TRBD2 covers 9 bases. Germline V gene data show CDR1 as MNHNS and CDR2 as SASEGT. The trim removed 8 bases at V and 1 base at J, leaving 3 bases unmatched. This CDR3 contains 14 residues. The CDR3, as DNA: TGTGCCAGCTTAGCGGGAGAGTCCTACAATGAGCAGTTCTTC. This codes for CASLAGESYNEQFF.

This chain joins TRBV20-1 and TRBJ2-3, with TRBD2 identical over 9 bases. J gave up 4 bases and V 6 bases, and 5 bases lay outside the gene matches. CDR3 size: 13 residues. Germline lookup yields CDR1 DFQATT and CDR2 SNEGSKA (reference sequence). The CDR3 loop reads CSAAGGTADTQYF. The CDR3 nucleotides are TGCAGTGCGGCGGGAGGGACCGCAGATACGCAGTATTTT.

CDR3 nucleotide sequence: TGTGCCAGCAGCCGACATAGGACAGGTCCGACCTACGAGCAGTACTTC. This translates into CASSRHRTGPTYEQYF. This chain uses TRBV3-1 with TRBJ2-7; 7 positions match TRBD1. The ends lost 4 bases at V and 2 bases at J; junction bases unmatched: 11. From germline, CDR1 is LGHDT and CDR2 YNNKEL (reference sequence). CDR3 length: 16 residues.

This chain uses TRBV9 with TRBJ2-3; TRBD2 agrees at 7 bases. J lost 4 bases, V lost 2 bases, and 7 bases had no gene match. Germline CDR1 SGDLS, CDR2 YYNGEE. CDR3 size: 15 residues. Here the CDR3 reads CASSVRQGLPDTQYF. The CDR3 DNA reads TGTGCCAGCAGCGTTCGGCAGGGACTACCAGATACGCAGTATTTT.

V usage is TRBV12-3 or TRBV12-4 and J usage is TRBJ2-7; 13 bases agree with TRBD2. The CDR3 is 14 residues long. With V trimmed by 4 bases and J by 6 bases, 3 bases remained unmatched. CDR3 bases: TGTGCCAGCAGTTCGACTAGCGGGAGGCTCGAGCAGTACTTC. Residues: CASSSTSGRLEQYF.

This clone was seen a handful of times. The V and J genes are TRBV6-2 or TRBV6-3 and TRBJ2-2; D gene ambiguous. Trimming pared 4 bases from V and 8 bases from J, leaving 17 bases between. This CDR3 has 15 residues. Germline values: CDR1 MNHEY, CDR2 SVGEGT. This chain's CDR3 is CASSWAGRTRGELFF. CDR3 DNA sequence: TGTGCCAGCAGTTGGGCAGGCCGTACACGAGGGGAGCTGTTTTTT.

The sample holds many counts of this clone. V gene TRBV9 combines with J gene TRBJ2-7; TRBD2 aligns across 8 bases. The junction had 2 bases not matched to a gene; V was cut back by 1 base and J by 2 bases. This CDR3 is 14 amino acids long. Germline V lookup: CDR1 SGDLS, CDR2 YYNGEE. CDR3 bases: TGTGCCAGCAGCGTAACTAGCGGAACCTACGAGCAGTACTTC. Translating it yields CASSVTSGTYEQYF.

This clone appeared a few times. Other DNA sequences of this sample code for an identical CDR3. This chain's CDR3 is CSASPLGGGYEQYF. The CDR3 nucleotides are TGCAGTGCTAGCCCGCTTGGAGGGGGTTACGAGCAGTACTTC. The rearrangement uses TRBV20-1 and TRBJ2-7; tentatively, D is TRBD1 or TRBD2 (6 bases each). Germline CDR1 is DFQATT and CDR2 is SNEGSKA (reference sequence). Trimming stripped 3 bases from V and 4 bases from J, with 16 bases between. This CDR3 spans 14 amino acids.

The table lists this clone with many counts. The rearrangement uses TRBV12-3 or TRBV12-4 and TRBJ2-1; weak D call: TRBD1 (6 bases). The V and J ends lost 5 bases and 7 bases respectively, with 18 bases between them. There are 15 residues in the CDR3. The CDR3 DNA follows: TGTGCCAGCAGTCCTATAGGGGGAGAGAGGAATGAGCAGTTCTTC. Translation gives CASSPIGGERNEQFF.

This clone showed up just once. CDR3 loop: CASSLGLAGGRSEQFF. In nucleotides, the CDR3 is TGCGCCAGCAGCTTGGGGCTAGCGGGAGGGCGGAGTGAGCAGTTCTTC. The chain links TRBV5-1 to TRBJ2-1; 12 positions match TRBD2. Unmatched junction bases numbered 7, after V lost 0 bases and J lost 9 bases. CDR1 is SGHRS and CDR2 is YFSETQ in the germline V gene. The CDR3 covers 16 residues.

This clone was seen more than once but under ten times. The CDR3 nucleotides are TGTGCCAGTAGTAACACAGGACCGATTTTCTATGGCTACACCTTC. It specifies CASSNTGPIFYGYTF. This chain uses TRBV19 with TRBJ1-2; tentatively, D is TRBD1 (5 bases). The CDR3 has 15 amino acids. Deletions cut 4 bases from V and 4 bases from J, with 16 bases between. The germline V gene has CDR1 LNHDA and CDR2 SQIVND (reference sequence).

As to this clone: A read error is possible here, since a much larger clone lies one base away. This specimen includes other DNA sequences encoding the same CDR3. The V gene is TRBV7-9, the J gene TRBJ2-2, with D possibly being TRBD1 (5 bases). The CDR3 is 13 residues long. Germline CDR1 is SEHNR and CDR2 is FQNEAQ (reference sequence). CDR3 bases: TGTGCCAGCAGCTTAGCGGACACAGGGGAGCTGTTTTTT. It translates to CASSLADTGELFF.

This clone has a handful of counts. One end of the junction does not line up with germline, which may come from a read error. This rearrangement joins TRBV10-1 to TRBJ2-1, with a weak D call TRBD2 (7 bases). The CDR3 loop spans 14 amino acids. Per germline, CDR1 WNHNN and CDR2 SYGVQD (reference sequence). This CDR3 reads CARNEGGPRDEKFF. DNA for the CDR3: TGCGCCAGAAATGAGGGGGGGCCGCGGGATGAGAAGTTCTTC.

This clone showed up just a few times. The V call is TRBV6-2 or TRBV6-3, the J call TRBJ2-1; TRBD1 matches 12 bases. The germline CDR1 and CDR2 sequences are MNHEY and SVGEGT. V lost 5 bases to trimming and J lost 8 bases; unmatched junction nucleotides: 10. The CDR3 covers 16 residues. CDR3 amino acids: CASSSAGQGAIDEQFF. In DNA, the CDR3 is TGTGCCAGCAGTAGTGCGGGACAGGGGGCGATCGATGAGCAGTTCTTC.